This TCR beta chain was retrieved from a study of T cells expressing NK-cell markers. Study-wide background: Underlying the TCR beta repertoires were sorted CD3+CD56+NKG2C+, CD3+CD56+NKG2C- and CD3+CD56-NKG2C+ T cells. Seven donors tested HCMV-seropositive and one tested seronegative among the eight sequenced.

Using the 5' RACE reads, TCRdb records one entry per CDR3 protein without DNA. This sample's clone table lists about 390,000 distinct CDR3 sequences. Overall study findings and caveats: In a group of about six donors, dominant NKG2C+ clonotypes represented 1.0-7.0% of CD8+ T cells.

The V gene's germline CDR1 is LNHNV and CDR2 YYDKDF (reference sequence). The CDR3 contains 14 residues. Details on this clonotype: What it binds is unknown.

Input material: blood T cells: a sorted CD56 or NKG2C T cell subset, CD4+ or CD8+ T cells, or bulk PBMC T cells (not recorded which). This rearrangement joins TRBV15 to TRBJ1-5; TCRdb calls TRBD1, which cannot be checked without DNA. The clonotype was recovered from a woman between 45 and 65 years old in good health. CDR3: CATSRDSGGQPQHF.